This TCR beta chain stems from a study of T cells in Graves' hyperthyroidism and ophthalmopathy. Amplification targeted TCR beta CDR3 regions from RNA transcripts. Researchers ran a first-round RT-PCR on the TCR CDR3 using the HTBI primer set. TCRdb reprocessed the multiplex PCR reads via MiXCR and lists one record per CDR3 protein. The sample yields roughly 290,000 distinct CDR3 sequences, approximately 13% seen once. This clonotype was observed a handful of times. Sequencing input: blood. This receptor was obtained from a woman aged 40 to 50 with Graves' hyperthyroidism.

The CDR3 here is CASSQVPSGSTDTQYF. DNA for the CDR3: TGCGCCAGCAGCCAGGTTCCTAGCGGTTCCACAGATACGCAGTATTTT. V gene TRBV4-1 combines with J gene TRBJ2-3, with 7 bases matching TRBD2. V gave up 3 bases and J gave up 2 bases; unmatched junction bases: 8. The CDR3 has 16 amino acids. Germline CDR1 and CDR2: MGHRA and YSYEKL.